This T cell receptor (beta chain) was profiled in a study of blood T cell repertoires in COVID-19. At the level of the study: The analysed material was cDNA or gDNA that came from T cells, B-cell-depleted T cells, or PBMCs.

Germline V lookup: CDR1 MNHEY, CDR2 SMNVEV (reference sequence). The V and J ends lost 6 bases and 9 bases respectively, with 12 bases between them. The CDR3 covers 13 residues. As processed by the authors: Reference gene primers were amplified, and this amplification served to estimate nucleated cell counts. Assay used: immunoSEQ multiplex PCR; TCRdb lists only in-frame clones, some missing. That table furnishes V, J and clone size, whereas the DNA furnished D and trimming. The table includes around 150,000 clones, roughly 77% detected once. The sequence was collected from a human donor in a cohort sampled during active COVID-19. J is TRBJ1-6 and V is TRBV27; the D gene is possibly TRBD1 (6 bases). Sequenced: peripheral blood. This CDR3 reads CASRQGVGSPLHF. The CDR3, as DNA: TGTGCCAGCAGACAGGGCGTAGGTTCACCCCTCCACTTT.